The clone carrying this T cell receptor (beta chain) came up many times. Its antigen is unidentified. Making TCR cDNA involved 5'RACE template switching, which added UMIs and a universal primer site. TCRdb processed the 5' RACE reads anew with MiXCR; each CDR3 protein has one entry. This table has about 240,000 distinct CDR3 sequences, 3.6% appearing once. This entry is derived from a study of T cells after yellow fever vaccination. Study-wide results and limits: Peaking faster, on day 5 versus 15, the secondary response was nonetheless weaker.

V lost 4 bases and J lost 2, with 9 bases in between. There are 13 residues in the CDR3. The germline V gene encodes CDR1 SGHRS and CDR2 YFSETQ. V and J are TRBV5-1 and TRBJ1-1; D is undetermined. This sequence was found in a man aged 18 to 29 who received the YFV17D yellow fever vaccine. The material was PBMCs, obtained 15 days after the yellow fever booster vaccination. For the CDR3, the DNA is TGCGCCAGCAGCGCGGGGAGCAACACTGAAGCTTTCTTT. Translated: CASSAGSNTEAFF.